Listed below are T cell receptor beta chains from one sample, sequenced in a study of blood T cell repertoires in COVID-19. Produced via immunoSEQ multiplex PCR; TCRdb's table is partial and in-frame only. The table lists about 210,000 clones, 65% to 90% of them singletons. Sequenced material: PBMCs or T cells enriched from blood (not recorded which). Receptors originate from a woman aged 45 to 65 with acute COVID-19. The CDR3 runs from the conserved cysteine through the conserved F or W. Each record gives: V gene, clone size, J gene, D gene, CDR3 DNA, CDR3 protein. A D gene is named only where the DNA matches it firmly. Clone size is not always given. Where it is, it says once, few, many or a class for expanded clones.

V gene: TRBV10-1; clone size: few; J gene: TRBJ1-3; D gene: .; CDR3 DNA: TGCGCCAGCCTCCTGGGAGGGCAGGACACCATATATTTT; CDR3 protein: CASLLGGQDTIYF
V gene: TRBV6-6; clone size: .; J gene: TRBJ1-1; D gene: .; CDR3 DNA: TGTGCCAGCAGCCTTGGGGGGGCGATCACTGAAGCTTTCTTT; CDR3 protein: CASSLGGAITEAFF
V gene: TRBV4-2; clone size: .; J gene: TRBJ2-5; D gene: TRBD2; CDR3 DNA: TGTGCCAGCAGCCATCGACCGACTAGCGGCAAAGAGACCCAATACTTC; CDR3 protein: CASSHRPTSGKETQYF
V gene: TRBV5-1; clone size: .; J gene: TRBJ1-4; D gene: .; CDR3 DNA: TGCGCCAGCAGCGCCCAGAGCGCAACTAATGAAAAACTGTTTTTT; CDR3 protein: CASSAQSATNEKLFF
V gene: TRBV11-2; clone size: .; J gene: TRBJ1-1; D gene: TRBD1; CDR3 DNA: TGTGCCAGCAGCCGCCGGGACAGGTGGAACACTGAAGCTTTCTTT; CDR3 protein: CASSRRDRWNTEAFF
V gene: TRBV9; clone size: .; J gene: TRBJ2-5; D gene: .; CDR3 DNA: TGTGCCAGCAGCGTAGCACAGCAAGAGACCCAGTACTTC; CDR3 protein: CASSVAQQETQYF
V gene: TRBV7-2; clone size: once; J gene: TRBJ2-5; D gene: .; CDR3 DNA: TGTGCCAGCAGCGGACTTCAAGAGACCCAGTACTTC; CDR3 protein: CASSGLQETQYF
V gene: TRBV4-3; clone size: .; J gene: TRBJ1-2; D gene: .; CDR3 DNA: TGCGCCAGCAGCCAAGATCAAACGGGACTGTTCTATGGCTACACCTTC; CDR3 protein: CASSQDQTGLFYGYTF
V gene: TRBV10-3; clone size: .; J gene: TRBJ1-2; D gene: .; CDR3 DNA: TGTGCCATCAGTGAGTCAGGGGGCTATGGCTACACCTTC; CDR3 protein: CAISESGGYGYTF
V gene: TRBV19; clone size: few; J gene: TRBJ1-1; D gene: TRBD1; CDR3 DNA: TGTGCCAGTAGCGCCGGGACAGGGGGCGTTAGAGCTTTCTTT; CDR3 protein: CASSAGTGGVRAFF
V gene: TRBV6-5; clone size: once; J gene: TRBJ1-1; D gene: TRBD1; CDR3 DNA: TGTGCCAGCCAAAACAGGGGAAGGGCTTTCTTT; CDR3 protein: CASQNRGRAFF
V gene: TRBV7-2; clone size: .; J gene: TRBJ1-1; D gene: .; CDR3 DNA: TGTGCCAGCAGCGGATCCTGGGGGGGTTGGACTGAAGCTTTCTTT; CDR3 protein: CASSGSWGGWTEAFF
V gene: TRBV6-2/TRBV6-3; clone size: .; J gene: TRBJ2-7; D gene: TRBD2; CDR3 DNA: TGTGCCAGCAGTTACCGGGGGACTAGCGGGGAGGAGCAGTACTTC; CDR3 protein: CASSYRGTSGEEQYF
V gene: TRBV6-5; clone size: .; J gene: TRBJ1-2; D gene: .; CDR3 DNA: TGTGCCAGCAGTTACTCCCGTGAGGGGACTTATGGCTACACCTTC; CDR3 protein: CASSYSREGTYGYTF
V gene: TRBV6-1; clone size: .; J gene: TRBJ2-2; D gene: TRBD2; CDR3 DNA: TGTGCCAGCAGTGAATTGAGCGGGAGGCTGTTTTTT; CDR3 protein: CASSELSGRLFF
V gene: TRBV10-3; clone size: once; J gene: TRBJ2-7; D gene: .; CDR3 DNA: TGTGCCATCAGTGAGTTGGCGGACAAGGGGGAGCAGTACTTC; CDR3 protein: CAISELADKGEQYF
V gene: TRBV18; clone size: .; J gene: TRBJ2-7; D gene: .; CDR3 DNA: TGTGCCAGCTCAGGCCTGGGGGCAAGCGAGCAGTACTTC; CDR3 protein: CASSGLGASEQYF
V gene: TRBV20-1; clone size: .; J gene: TRBJ1-5; D gene: .; CDR3 DNA: TGCAGTGCTAGTCAGGGGTATCAGCCCCAGCATTTT; CDR3 protein: CSASQGYQPQHF
V gene: TRBV19; clone size: .; J gene: TRBJ1-5; D gene: .; CDR3 DNA: TGTGCCAGTACCTCGGGAAGGGGCAATCAGCCCCAGCATTTT; CDR3 protein: CASTSGRGNQPQHF
V gene: TRBV2; clone size: .; J gene: TRBJ2-2; D gene: .; CDR3 DNA: TGTGCCAGCCTTTCAAGCGGAAGCGGCACCGGGGAGCTGTTTTTT; CDR3 protein: CASLSSGSGTGELFF
V gene: TRBV25-1; clone size: few; J gene: TRBJ1-1; D gene: .; CDR3 DNA: TGTGCCAGCAGTGAATTCCAGGGGAACACTGAAGCTTTCTTT; CDR3 protein: CASSEFQGNTEAFF
V gene: TRBV30; clone size: .; J gene: TRBJ1-1; D gene: TRBD1; CDR3 DNA: TGTGCCTGGACCCGCAGGGGACAGGGCATTGTAACTGAAGCTTTCTTT; CDR3 protein: CAWTRRGQGIVTEAFF
V gene: TRBV7-2; clone size: .; J gene: TRBJ2-7; D gene: .; CDR3 DNA: TGTGCCAGCAGCCCCCTCGTAGGCGGGGCCTACGAGCAGTACTTC; CDR3 protein: CASSPLVGGAYEQYF
V gene: TRBV1; clone size: .; J gene: TRBJ2-5; D gene: .; CDR3 DNA: TGCACCAGCATTTGGGACAGGGGTGAGACCCAGTACTTC; CDR3 protein: CTSIWDRGETQYF
V gene: TRBV6-5; clone size: .; J gene: TRBJ1-5; D gene: TRBD1; CDR3 DNA: TGTGCCAGCAGTAGGGGGACAGGGCTTCAGCCCCAGCATTTT; CDR3 protein: CASSRGTGLQPQHF
V gene: TRBV6-2/TRBV6-3; clone size: .; J gene: TRBJ2-7; D gene: .; CDR3 DNA: TGTGCCAGCAGTTACGGCACAGCAAACAACGAGCAGTACTTC; CDR3 protein: CASSYGTANNEQYF
V gene: TRBV28; clone size: .; J gene: TRBJ1-4; D gene: .; CDR3 DNA: TGTGCCAGCAGTGATTCGGGGGCAACTAATGAAAAACTGTTTTTT; CDR3 protein: CASSDSGATNEKLFF
V gene: TRBV10-1; clone size: .; J gene: TRBJ2-3; D gene: .; CDR3 DNA: TGCGCCAGCCGTAGGGGGGACAGAGACACAGATACGCAGTATTTT; CDR3 protein: CASRRGDRDTDTQYF
V gene: TRBV30; clone size: .; J gene: TRBJ1-5; D gene: .; CDR3 DNA: TGTGCCTGGAGTGTACAGAACAATCAGCCCCAGCATTTT; CDR3 protein: CAWSVQNNQPQHF
V gene: TRBV30; clone size: .; J gene: TRBJ2-1; D gene: TRBD2; CDR3 DNA: TGTGCCTGGAGTGTACGGGATAGCGGGAGAGTACACTACAATGAGCAGTTCTTC; CDR3 protein: CAWSVRDSGRVHYNEQFF
V gene: TRBV4-2; clone size: .; J gene: TRBJ2-7; D gene: TRBD1; CDR3 DNA: TGTGCCAGCAGCCGCTTGGGACAGGGGGCGGCAAACGAGCAGTACTTC; CDR3 protein: CASSRLGQGAANEQYF
V gene: TRBV27; clone size: .; J gene: TRBJ2-7; D gene: .; CDR3 DNA: TGTGCCAGCAGTTTCAGGGGAGGGGAGCAGTACTTC; CDR3 protein: CASSFRGGEQYF
V gene: TRBV6-5; clone size: .; J gene: TRBJ2-7; D gene: .; CDR3 DNA: TGTGCCAGCAGTTACTCGACAGCCTCCTACGAGCAGTACTTC; CDR3 protein: CASSYSTASYEQYF
V gene: TRBV4-3; clone size: .; J gene: TRBJ1-4; D gene: .; CDR3 DNA: TGCGCCAGCAGCCCCGGCGCGGGGACCGCAACTAATGAAAAACTGTTTTTT; CDR3 protein: CASSPGAGTATNEKLFF
V gene: TRBV28; clone size: .; J gene: TRBJ1-2; D gene: .; CDR3 DNA: TGTGCCAGCACCCTAGGGTCAGGTACAGGAGGCTACACCTTC; CDR3 protein: CASTLGSGTGGYTF
V gene: TRBV2; clone size: .; J gene: TRBJ1-2; D gene: TRBD1; CDR3 DNA: TGTGCCAGCAGTGGACAGGGTGCGGATGGCTACACCTTC; CDR3 protein: CASSGQGADGYTF
V gene: TRBV5-6; clone size: .; J gene: TRBJ2-2; D gene: .; CDR3 DNA: TGTGCCAGCAGCGCGGACAGCACCGGGGAGCTGTTTTTT; CDR3 protein: CASSADSTGELFF
V gene: TRBV15; clone size: .; J gene: TRBJ2-3; D gene: TRBD2; CDR3 DNA: TGTGCCACCAGCAGAGGTCTAGCGGAGAGCACAGATACGCAGTATTTT; CDR3 protein: CATSRGLAESTDTQYF
V gene: TRBV7-8; clone size: few; J gene: TRBJ2-1; D gene: TRBD2; CDR3 DNA: TGTGCCAGCAGCTCGCGACGTACAGGGGCTAGCGGGAGGAATGAGCAGTTCTTC; CDR3 protein: CASSSRRTGASGRNEQFF
V gene: TRBV18; clone size: .; J gene: TRBJ1-6; D gene: .; CDR3 DNA: TGTGCCAGCTCACCAACTCCAGGACAGCTTCAAACGGTAGCATCACCCCTCCACTTT; CDR3 protein: CASSPTPGQLQTVASPLHF
V gene: TRBV10-3; clone size: .; J gene: TRBJ2-1; D gene: TRBD2; CDR3 DNA: TGTGCCATCAGTGATTGGGGAGCGGGAGACAACGAGCAGTTCTTC; CDR3 protein: CAISDWGAGDNEQFF
V gene: TRBV7-2; clone size: .; J gene: TRBJ1-6; D gene: .; CDR3 DNA: TGTGCCAGCAGCTTAGACAGTTCCTCACCCCTCCACTTT; CDR3 protein: CASSLDSSSPLHF
V gene: TRBV3-1/TRBV3-2; clone size: .; J gene: TRBJ2-7; D gene: TRBD2; CDR3 DNA: TGTGCCAGCAGCCTCCAGGGACTAGCGGGAGGGAGGGACGAGCAGTACTTC; CDR3 protein: CASSLQGLAGGRDEQYF
V gene: TRBV6-6; clone size: .; J gene: TRBJ1-1; D gene: TRBD1; CDR3 DNA: TGTGCCAGCAGTTACTCGACAGGGGGAGGCCCTGAAGCTTTCTTT; CDR3 protein: CASSYSTGGGPEAFF
V gene: TRBV29-1; clone size: .; J gene: TRBJ2-3; D gene: TRBD2; CDR3 DNA: TGCAGCGCGCCGGGACTAGCGGGAGGAGGCACAGATACGCAGTATTTT; CDR3 protein: CSAPGLAGGGTDTQYF
V gene: TRBV7-2; clone size: .; J gene: TRBJ2-7; D gene: .; CDR3 DNA: TGTGCCAGCAGCAATCAGGGGTGGGGCAACTACGAGCAGTACTTC; CDR3 protein: CASSNQGWGNYEQYF